The 15 T cell receptor beta chains below come from one sample, sequenced in a study of blood T cell repertoires in COVID-19. TCRdb's table, derived via immunoSEQ multiplex PCR, lists solely in-frame clones and lacks some. The repertoire includes fewer than 300,000 clones, 85% of them detected once, and about 2.5% sits in the top ten. Sequenced input: PBMCs or T cells enriched from blood (not recorded which). The receptors originated from a woman aged 45-60 years who had recovered from COVID-19.

CDR3 amino acids: CASSFGDQPQHF. CDR3 bases: TGTGCCAGCAGTTTTGGAGATCAGCCCCAGCATTTT. This chain joins TRBV12-3 or TRBV12-4 and TRBJ1-5, with D uncertain. The CDR3 runs to 12 residues. Trimming removed 3 bases at V and 5 bases at J, with 5 bases between.

This rearrangement joins TRBV11-2 to TRBJ2-6; D is undetermined. In germline, CDR1 is SGHAT, CDR2 FQNNGV. CDR3 length: 14 residues. Trimming stripped 4 bases from V and 3 bases from J, with 7 bases between. This CDR3 is CASSSLFGANVLTF. The DNA of the CDR3 is TGTGCCAGCAGCTCCCTTTTTGGGGCCAACGTCCTGACTTTC.

The V gene is TRBV5-1, the J gene TRBJ1-6; tentatively, D is TRBD1 (6 bases). The CDR3 runs to 17 residues. V lost 0 bases, J lost 0 bases, and 10 bases lay in between. Germline assignment: CDR1 SGHRS and CDR2 YFSETQ. The CDR3 sequence: CASSLAKGGSYNSPLHF. CDR3 nucleotides: TGCGCCAGCAGCTTGGCCAAAGGGGGCTCCTATAATTCACCCCTCCACTTT.

The rearrangement joins TRBV30 to TRBJ2-6, with 9 nucleotides matching TRBD1. V was pared by 3 bases and J by 2 bases, with 11 bases of the junction left unmatched. CDR3 size: 18 residues. Germline V lookup: CDR1 GTSNPN, CDR2 SVGIG (reference sequence). Written as DNA, the CDR3 is TGTGCCTGGAGAGACCCGGGACAGGGAATTCCTGGGGCCAACGTCCTGACTTTC. Amino acids: CAWRDPGQGIPGANVLTF.

J is TRBJ2-7 and V is TRBV5-4, with D perhaps matching TRBD2 (5 bases). The CDR3 sequence is 15 residues long. Deletions cut 7 bases from V and 5 bases from J, with 22 bases between. Germline V CDR1 and CDR2: SGHNT, YYREEE (reference sequence). Here the CDR3 reads CASSRWPELEDEQYF. The CDR3 coding sequence is TGTGCCAGCTCACGTTGGCCCGAATTGGAGGACGAGCAGTACTTC.

This chain joins TRBV12-5 and TRBJ2-3; D may be TRBD1 (6 bases). CDR3 length: 14 residues. CDR1 is LGHNT and CDR2 is FRNRAP in the germline V gene. V was clipped by 8 bases and J by 5 bases, with 17 bases between them. In DNA form, the CDR3 reads TGTGCTAGTCTCACGCGGACACAGGGAGATACGCAGTATTTT. Translating gives CASLTRTQGDTQYF.

The genes are TRBV27 and TRBJ1-2; TRBD1 is a possible D gene (5 bases). Germline values: CDR1 MNHEY, CDR2 SMNVEV (reference sequence). Trimming took 2 bases from V and 8 from J, leaving 12 bases between them. This CDR3 is built from 13 residues. CDR3 amino acids: CASSLQGSEGYTF. The CDR3 DNA reads TGTGCCAGCAGTTTACAGGGAAGTGAGGGCTACACCTTC.

This clone has only one observation. The rearrangement links TRBV29-1 to TRBJ1-5; D uncertain. V was pared by 4 bases and J by 0 bases, with 13 bases between. The CDR3 has 15 residues. The V gene's germline CDR1 is SQVTM and CDR2 ANQGSEA. This CDR3 reads CSVAGFADSNQPQHF. CDR3 in DNA: TGCAGCGTTGCGGGGTTCGCGGATAGCAATCAGCCCCAGCATTTT.

The chain carries TRBV4-3 and TRBJ2-2; 11 bases fit TRBD2. Germline loops: CDR1 LGHNA, CDR2 YSLEER. The length of the CDR3 is 17 residues. The J segment lost 4 bases and the V segment lost 4 bases, leaving 8 bases of the junction unmatched. CDR3 protein: CASSLGLAEVFTGELFF. For the CDR3, the DNA is TGCGCCAGCAGCCTGGGACTAGCGGAGGTGTTCACCGGGGAGCTGTTTTTT.

This clone has at least ten counts. The gene calls are TRBV2 and TRBJ1-5; D possibly corresponds to TRBD1 (6 bases). V lost 3 bases and J lost 7, with 13 bases in between. The germline V gene has CDR1 SNHLY and CDR2 FYNNEI. The CDR3 has 14 amino acids. CDR3 coding DNA: TGTGCCAGCAGTGATGGGGGGGCAGGGCAGCCCCAGCATTTT. It codes for CASSDGGAGQPQHF. Together with reference TRBV2 and TRBJ1-5, the CDR3 gives the full variable domain: EPEVTQTPSHQVTQMGQEVILRCVPISNHLYFYWYRQILGQKVEFLVSFYNNEISEKSEIFDDQFSVERPDGSNFTLKIRSTKLEDSAMYFCASSDGGAGQPQHFGDGTRLSIL.

This clone was seen just once. This chain connects TRBV6-5 to TRBJ2-1; D is ambiguous. This CDR3 is built from 12 residues. CDR1 is MNHEY, CDR2 SVGAGI, per germline. Trimming pared 6 bases from V and 12 bases from J, leaving 15 bases between. The CDR3 loop is CASSQTFGVQFF. CDR3 DNA sequence: TGTGCCAGCAGCCAAACTTTTGGAGTGCAGTTCTTC.

This chain connects TRBV3-1 (or the pseudogene TRBV3-2) to TRBJ1-4, with no clear D. The germline V gene encodes CDR1 LGHDT and CDR2 YNNKEL (reference sequence). The ends were cut back, 2 bases at V and 13 bases at J, with 14 bases in the middle. The CDR3 sequence is 13 residues long. CDR3 sequence reads: CASSQLPTEGLFF. Written as DNA, the CDR3 is TGTGCCAGCAGCCAACTCCCGACGGAGGGACTGTTTTTT.

The chain links TRBV3-1 (or the pseudogene TRBV3-2) to TRBJ1-2, with 12 bases aligning to TRBD1. Per the germline V gene, CDR1 is LGHDT and CDR2 is YNNKEL (reference sequence). The length of the CDR3 is 14 residues. V shed 4 bases and J 6 bases; nucleotides not matched to a gene: 3. This CDR3 is CASSLGTGGNGYTF. The CDR3 bases are TGTGCCAGCAGCCTTGGGACAGGGGGCAATGGCTACACCTTC.

The V and J genes are TRBV28 and TRBJ2-5, with TRBD2 matching over 12 bases. The CDR3 loop spans 15 amino acids. Germline trimming cut 6 bases from V and 5 bases from J; bases unmatched to any gene: 7. Germline CDR1 and CDR2: MDHEN and SYDVKM. The DNA of the CDR3 is TGTGCCAGCAGGACTAGCGGGGGCCGCGGGGAGACCCAGTACTTC. Its translation: CASRTSGGRGETQYF.

This clone was detected only once. The chain carries TRBV20-1 and TRBJ1-5; D uncertain. The germline CDR1 and CDR2 sequences are DFQATT and SNEGSKA (reference sequence). Deletions cut 3 bases from V and 2 bases from J, with 17 bases between. The CDR3 runs to 16 residues. Here the CDR3 reads CSASLAGSVGNQPQHF. The CDR3 nucleotides read TGCAGTGCTAGTCTGGCGGGATCGGTTGGCAATCAGCCCCAGCATTTT.